The next 21 T cell receptor beta chains were all read from a single sample in a study of cytomegalovirus exposure and HLA in healthy donors (dated by TCRdb to the late 2010s). The library relied on the immunoSEQ multiplex PCR assay. For the multiplex PCR, a mixture combining 60 forward primers for TCR Vbeta segments and 13 reverse primers for TCR Jbeta segments was used. Entries here come from immuneACCESS through TCRdb and include only in-frame sequences with V and J called. Some clones fail to appear in such tables; in the studies checked, an unresolved V gene covers under half of the shortfall, and the cause of the remainder is unknown. Here the sample has hundreds of thousands of clones; roughly four fifths occur a single time. 1.4% of the sample rests with the top ten. Specimen: PBMCs. The receptors here all came from a girl between 5 and 17 years old in good health and CMV-seronegative.

Turning to this clone: This sample includes further DNA sequences coding for the same CDR3. The chain uses TRBV9 and TRBJ2-7; D might be TRBD1 (6 bases). CDR3 length: 15 amino acids. CDR1 is SGDLS, CDR2 YYNGEE, per germline. Trimming took 0 bases from V and 0 from J, leaving 10 bases between them. CDR3 coding DNA: TGTGCCAGCAGCGTAGGGGGACAAGGCTCCTACGAGCAGTACTTC. Translating gives CASSVGGQGSYEQYF.

This clone has just one count. The chain employs TRBV2 and TRBJ1-5; D is perhaps TRBD1 (5 bases). Germline CDR1 is SNHLY and CDR2 is FYNNEI. The V and J ends lost 6 bases and 2 bases respectively, with 8 bases between them. This CDR3 has 13 residues. CDR3 DNA sequence: TGTGCCAGCAGGGGCAGGGGCAATCAGCCCCAGCATTTT. It is translated as CASRGRGNQPQHF.

V is TRBV18 and J is TRBJ1-1, with D possibly being TRBD1 (6 bases). CDR1 is KGHSH, CDR2 LQKENI, per germline. The V end lost 4 bases, the J end lost 4 bases, and 19 bases lay between the germline ends. This CDR3 region has 16 residues. The CDR3 DNA reads TGTGCCAGCTCACTTGGGACACCCCCTTCGGGCACTGAAGCTTTCTTT. It specifies CASSLGTPPSGTEAFF.

A few counts support this clone. The genes are TRBV5-1 and TRBJ1-1; 9 bases agree with TRBD1. The CDR3 totals 14 residues. Trimming removed 5 bases from V and 4 bases from J; junction bases left unmatched: 6. Germline-derived CDR1 and CDR2 are SGHRS and YFSETQ. CDR3 nucleotide sequence: TGCGCCAGCAGGACCGGGACAGGGACCACTGAAGCTTTCTTT. It codes for CASRTGTGTTEAFF.

The CDR3 spells CASSTASASSYEQYF. CDR3 bases: TGTGCCAGCAGCACTGCCAGCGCGAGCTCCTACGAGCAGTACTTC. J is TRBJ2-7 and V is TRBV28, with unresolved D. From germline, CDR1 is MDHEN and CDR2 SYDVKM. V gave up 6 bases and J gave up 0 bases, with 15 bases separating them. CDR3 length: 15 amino acids.

The gene calls are TRBV2 and TRBJ2-6; TRBD1 aligns across 7 bases. Germline loops: CDR1 SNHLY, CDR2 FYNNEI. There are 17 residues in the CDR3. V shed 7 bases, J shed 4 bases, and the junction held 13 bases outside the gene matches. The CDR3 reads CASTRAGGIPGANVLTF. CDR3 nucleotide sequence: TGTGCCAGCACCCGGGCAGGGGGTATACCAGGGGCCAACGTCCTGACTTTC.

The rearrangement joins TRBV4-2 to TRBJ2-1; possibly TRBD2 for D (5 bases). Germline loops: CDR1 LGHNA, CDR2 YNFKEQ. The ends were cut back, 0 bases at V and 8 bases at J, with 11 bases in the middle. The CDR3 covers 14 residues. CDR3: CASSQEGRGDEQFF. Here the CDR3 DNA reads TGTGCCAGCAGCCAAGAGGGCCGGGGAGATGAGCAGTTCTTC.

V is TRBV7-2 and J is TRBJ2-1; 8 bases map to TRBD2. The V gene end was trimmed by 4 bases and the J gene end by 7 bases; junction bases not matched to a gene: 12. CDR1 SGHTA and CDR2 FQGNSA come from the germline V gene. This CDR3 contains 16 residues. In nucleotides, the CDR3 is TGTGCCAGCAGCTCACGCTCATTGGGACTAGTGAATGAGCAGTTCTTC. It codes for CASSSRSLGLVNEQFF.

The chain has TRBV25-1 and TRBJ2-3; TRBD2 matches 9 bases. Germline values: CDR1 MGHDK, CDR2 SYGVNS. CDR3 length: 15 residues. Unmatched junction bases numbered 3, after V lost 2 bases and J lost 3 bases. Written as DNA, the CDR3 is TGTGCCAGCAGTGAAGGCCTAGCGGGGACAGATACGCAGTATTTT. The encoded protein is CASSEGLAGTDTQYF.

The chain uses TRBV25-1 and TRBJ2-3, with 10 bases matching TRBD1. This CDR3 spans 18 amino acids. V shed 3 bases and J 1 base; nucleotides not matched to a gene: 10. Germline CDR1 MGHDK, CDR2 SYGVNS. The CDR3: CASSEGQGWGGGTDTQYF. In nucleotides, the CDR3 is TGTGCCAGCAGTGAGGGACAGGGGTGGGGAGGAGGCACAGATACGCAGTATTTT.

This sequence joins TRBV28 and TRBJ1-2; maybe TRBD1 (5 bases). This CDR3 contains 14 residues. V lost 2 bases, J lost 4 bases, and 11 bases lay in between. Per the germline V gene, CDR1 is MDHEN and CDR2 is SYDVKM. The CDR3 spells CASSLIAGLYGYTF. DNA of the CDR3: TGTGCCAGCAGTTTAATCGCAGGGCTCTATGGCTACACCTTC.

The chain recombines TRBV6-6 with TRBJ1-6, with D possibly being TRBD1 (5 bases). CDR3 size: 16 residues. V dropped 6 bases and J dropped 0 bases, with 12 bases sitting between them. In germline, CDR1 is MNHNY, CDR2 SVGAGI (reference sequence). CDR3 region: CASSLGGVSYNSPLHF. The CDR3 DNA is TGTGCCAGCAGCCTCGGGGGGGTCTCCTATAATTCACCCCTCCACTTT.

The chain links TRBV5-5 to TRBJ1-2; D gene uncertain. There are 15 residues in the CDR3. Trimming pared 1 base from V and 0 bases from J, leaving 10 bases between. Per germline, CDR1 SGHKS and CDR2 YYEKEE (reference sequence). CDR3 residues: CASSLPAVANYGYTF. The DNA of the CDR3 is TGTGCCAGCAGCTTGCCGGCGGTAGCTAACTATGGCTACACCTTC.

The J gene is TRBJ1-5, the V gene TRBV19; tentative D call: TRBD1 (6 bases). V was trimmed by 7 bases and J by 8 bases, leaving 15 bases between them. The CDR3 extends over 13 amino acids. Per the germline V gene, CDR1 is LNHDA and CDR2 is SQIVND (reference sequence). The CDR3 nucleotides are TGTGCCAGTACTGGACAGTCGGTTAAGCCCCAGCATTTT. This codes for CASTGQSVKPQHF.

This chain joins TRBV4-1 and TRBJ2-7, with D uncertain. This CDR3 has 14 amino acids. CDR1 and CDR2 from the germline V gene are MGHRA and YSYEKL. Between the trimmed V and J ends, which lost 1 base and 6 bases, there was a span of 13 bases. CDR3 in DNA: TGCGCCAGCAGCCAAGGAGCTAGTGTAGTCGAGCAGTACTTC. Its protein product is CASSQGASVVEQYF.

The count of this clone is one. The rearrangement links TRBV28 to TRBJ2-7; a weak D match, TRBD2 (5 bases). This CDR3 is built from 12 residues. Trimming removed 4 bases at V and 7 bases at J, with 11 bases between. Germline V gene lookup returns CDR1 MDHEN and CDR2 SYDVKM. CDR3 region: CASSSSSGEQYF. In nucleotides, the CDR3 is TGTGCCAGCAGTTCCTCCTCGGGAGAGCAGTACTTC.

The chain has TRBV6-5 and TRBJ1-2; the D gene is possibly TRBD1 (5 bases). This CDR3 spans 15 amino acids. The germline V and J ends were trimmed by 0 bases and 7 bases, with 15 bases remaining between them. Per germline, CDR1 MNHEY and CDR2 SVGAGI. The CDR3 protein is CASSYSGGASGGYTF. The CDR3 DNA sequence: TGTGCCAGCAGTTACTCGGGCGGGGCCTCGGGTGGCTACACCTTC.

This clone was counted only a few times. The chain has TRBV6-1 and TRBJ1-3, with 7 bases that match TRBD1. Germline V gene data show CDR1 as MNHNS and CDR2 as SASEGT. The CDR3 is 13 residues long. Trimming took 2 bases from V and 6 from J; bases not matched to a gene: 1. The CDR3 here is CASSEKGANTIYF. Written as DNA, the CDR3 is TGTGCCAGCAGTGAAAAGGGGGCAAACACCATATATTTT.

In this sample, this clone turned up a few times. The chain joins TRBV30 to TRBJ1-5, with TRBD1 identical over 8 bases. This CDR3 has 17 residues. Unmatched junction bases numbered 9, after V lost 2 bases and J lost 0 bases. Germline V gene data show CDR1 as GTSNPN and CDR2 as SVGIG (reference sequence). The CDR3: CAWSQGADWYSNQPQHF. The CDR3 bases are TGTGCCTGGAGTCAGGGGGCGGACTGGTATAGCAATCAGCCCCAGCATTTT.

Comment on this clone: At one end, the junction sequence differs from germline, possibly due to a read error. The rearrangement links TRBV10-3 to TRBJ1-5; D is uncertain. This CDR3 comprises 15 residues. CDR1 is ENHRY and CDR2 is SYGVKD in the germline V gene. CDR3 DNA: TGTGCCAGCAGTTATAGCGGTGGCGAAAATCAGCCCCAGCATTTT. Protein sequence: CASSYSGGENQPQHF.

The J gene is TRBJ2-7, the V gene TRBV28; 7 bases match TRBD2. V was pared by 8 bases and J by 3 bases, with 7 bases of the junction left unmatched. Germline V gene lookup returns CDR1 MDHEN and CDR2 SYDVKM. The CDR3 is made up of 13 amino acids. The CDR3 DNA is TGTGCCAGCCGTCTTGGGGGGGGCTACGAGCAGTACTTC. Residues: CASRLGGGYEQYF. The full variable domain, with the rest looked up from reference TRBV28 and TRBJ2-7, is DVKVTQSSRYLVKRTGEKVFLECVQDMDHENMFWYRQDPGLGLRLIYFSYDVKMKEKGDIPEGYSVSREKKERFSLILESASTNQTSMYLCASRLGGGYEQYFGPGTRLTVT.